These 8 T cell receptor beta chains were sequenced from one sample in a study of blood T cells in healthy people across ages. Through a sample-barcoded 5' primer and a J-beta primer mix, a second PCR was run for roughly 7 to 11 cycles. TCRdb recomputed calls from the 5' RACE reads with MiXCR, one row per CDR3 protein. Of around 500,000 distinct CDR3 sequences in the sample, around a quarter were seen once. These same data were also listed under a study on T cells of mothers and their children.

Sequencing was performed on blood. The receptors were gathered from a boy between 2 and 10 years old in good health.

The sample holds a few counts of this clonotype. The rearrangement uses TRBV13 and TRBJ1-2; 9 nucleotides align to TRBD1. The junction had 4 bases not matched to a gene; V was cut back by 5 bases and J by 6 bases. The CDR3 runs to 13 residues. CDR1 is PRHDT, CDR2 FYEKMQ, per germline (reference sequence). The CDR3 loop is CASSPQGADGYTF. DNA of the CDR3: TGTGCCAGCAGCCCACAGGGGGCGGATGGCTACACCTTC.

This clonotype was seen a few times. The chain recombines TRBV12-3 or TRBV12-4 with TRBJ1-2; D call uncertain. The CDR3 loop spans 17 amino acids. Trimming took off 4 bases at V and 0 bases at J, with 18 bases between the two ends. The CDR3 sequence: CASSSQLEGKANYGYTF. CDR3 DNA sequence: TGTGCCAGCAGTTCCCAATTGGAGGGCAAAGCTAACTATGGCTACACCTTC.

The chain is built from TRBV7-9 and TRBJ1-1, with unresolved D. There are 16 residues in the CDR3. V lost 1 base to trimming and J lost 3 bases, with 15 bases between them. Looked up from germline, CDR1 is SEHNR and CDR2 is FQNEAQ (reference sequence). DNA of the CDR3: TGTGCCAGCAGCTTAGACCCCCTGGGGTTGTACACTGAAGCTTTCTTT. Its translation is CASSLDPLGLYTEAFF.

This sequence joins TRBV7-9 and TRBJ2-7; 8 positions agree with TRBD1. The V gene's germline CDR1 is SEHNR and CDR2 FQNEAQ (reference sequence). After removal of 8 bases from V and 0 bases from J, the junction contained 6 bases not matched to a gene. The CDR3 is made up of 14 amino acids. The CDR3 reads CASCPGTGSYEQYF. The CDR3 DNA reads as TGTGCCAGCTGCCCCGGGACAGGCTCCTACGAGCAGTACTTC.

The V call is TRBV11-2, the J call TRBJ1-2, with 7 bases matching TRBD1. V lost 2 bases, J lost 2 bases, and 5 bases stayed unmatched. Germline-derived CDR1 and CDR2 are SGHAT and FQNNGV. The CDR3 length is 15 residues. The CDR3 nucleotides read TGTGCCAGCAGCTTAATGCAGGGGGGGAACTATGGCTACACCTTC. Residues: CASSLMQGGNYGYTF.

This clonotype was detected a few times. This sequence joins TRBV5-1 and TRBJ2-5; possibly TRBD1 for D (6 bases). The DNA end lines up better with TRBJ2-7; the J call may be wrong. Per germline, CDR1 SGHRS and CDR2 YFSETQ. The CDR3 loop spans 15 amino acids. The CDR3 region has the DNA TGCGCCAGCAGCTTGGGAGGGGGTTCCCCCTACGAGCAGTACTTC. The encoded protein is CASSLGGGSPYEQYF.

This chain links TRBV3-1 with TRBJ2-2; tentatively, D is TRBD1 (5 bases). This CDR3 has 14 amino acids. The V gene lost 1 base and the J gene lost 7 bases, with 10 bases spanning the gap. CDR1 is LGHDT, CDR2 YNNKEL, per germline (reference sequence). CDR3 in DNA: TGTGCCAGCAGCCAAGTAGGGGTTGGCGGGGAGCTGTTTTTT. Encoded protein: CASSQVGVGGELFF.

This clonotype was counted between two and nine times. This chain uses TRBV18 with TRBJ2-7, with 11 bases that match TRBD2. The J segment lost 6 bases and the V segment lost 3 bases, leaving 7 bases of the junction unmatched. CDR1 and CDR2 (germline): KGHSH, LQKENI. The CDR3 has 15 residues. CDR3 DNA sequence: TGTGCCAGCTCACCGGGGGAACTAGCGGGAGCCGAGCAGTACTTC. This codes for CASSPGELAGAEQYF. The whole variable domain, filled in from reference TRBV18 and TRBJ2-7, reads NAGVMQNPRHLVRRRGQEARLRCSPMKGHSHVYWYRQLPEEGLKFMVYLQKENIIDESGMPKERFSAEFPKEGPSILRIQQVVRGDSAAYFCASSPGELAGAEQYFGPGTRLTVT.